The 30 T cell receptor beta chains given below trace back to one sample, sequenced in a study of cytomegalovirus exposure and HLA in healthy donors. PCR involved 60 Vbeta and 13 Jbeta primers. Sequencing used immunoSEQ multiplex PCR; TCRdb keeps in-frame clones, though not all of them. This sample has 120,000 or so clones; around 75% occur once, and the top ten carry 2.1%. The sequencing input was PBMCs. These receptors all stem from a young man in good health and CMV-seronegative.

In its sample, this clone was seen a few times. The V call is TRBV27, the J call TRBJ1-2; D is unclear. Trimming cost V 3 bases and J 6 bases, with 11 bases left between them. The CDR3 is 13 amino acids. Germline V lookup: CDR1 MNHEY, CDR2 SMNVEV (reference sequence). In nucleotides, the CDR3 is TGTGCCAGCAGTTTCCGGGGAAAAGATGGCTACACCTTC. It is translated as CASSFRGKDGYTF.

V gene TRBV9 combines with J gene TRBJ2-5; no reliable D call. The CDR3 is made up of 13 amino acids. Trimming removed 0 bases at V and 5 bases at J, with 8 bases between. CDR1 and CDR2 from the germline V gene are SGDLS and YYNGEE. The CDR3 protein is CASSVDSRETQYF. The CDR3 DNA is TGTGCCAGCAGCGTAGATTCACGGGAGACCCAGTACTTC.

This rearrangement joins TRBV6-5 to TRBJ2-5; TRBD1 matches 8 bases. Germline CDR1 and CDR2: MNHEY and SVGAGI. With 6 bases clipped from V and 2 bases from J, the junction kept 5 bases outside the gene matches. This CDR3 contains 14 residues. CDR3 sequence: CASRPWTGQETQYF. For the CDR3, the DNA is TGTGCCAGCAGGCCCTGGACAGGGCAAGAGACCCAGTACTTC.

The chain employs TRBV7-2 and TRBJ2-5; 7 bases agree with TRBD1. The V gene's germline CDR1 is SGHTA and CDR2 FQGNSA. The CDR3 contains 14 residues. V gave up 5 bases and J gave up 5 bases; unmatched junction bases: 8. The CDR3 region has the DNA TGTGCCAGCAGCAAAAGGGGGCCCGGGGAGACCCAGTACTTC. Protein product: CASSKRGPGETQYF.

The chain carries TRBV7-2 and TRBJ1-2; D uncertain. CDR3 size: 10 residues. CDR1 is SGHTA and CDR2 is FQGNSA in the germline V gene. V was trimmed by 6 bases and J by 8 bases, leaving 7 bases between them. The CDR3 DNA reads as TGTGCCAGCAGTATGAGAGGCTACACCTTC. Residues: CASSMRGYTF.

The gene calls are TRBV28 and TRBJ2-5; 8 bases map to TRBD1. The trim removed 4 bases at V and 5 bases at J, leaving 12 bases unmatched. CDR3 size: 16 residues. Per the germline V gene, CDR1 is MDHEN and CDR2 is SYDVKM. This CDR3 reads CASSSIPRQGRETQYF. The DNA for the CDR3 is TGTGCCAGCAGTTCAATCCCCCGACAGGGGAGGGAGACCCAGTACTTC.

J is TRBJ1-2 and V is TRBV11-2, with a possible D match to TRBD1 (6 bases). CDR1 and CDR2 from the germline V gene are SGHAT and FQNNGV. CDR3 length equals 16 residues. Trimming shortened V by 4 bases and J by 4 bases, and 19 bases separated the two germline ends. CDR3 DNA sequence: TGTGCCAGCAGCTCAGCTAGGGGGGGGGTTGGCTATGGCTACACCTTC. Encoded protein: CASSSARGGVGYGYTF.

A note on this clone: A read error may account for a junction end that differs from germline. The genes are TRBV7-9 and TRBJ1-1; 9 bases agree with TRBD1. CDR1 is SEHNR and CDR2 is FQNEAQ in the germline V gene (reference sequence). This CDR3 comprises 14 residues. Here the CDR3 reads CSSSYLQGATEAFF. CDR3 bases: TGTTCCAGCAGCTACCTACAGGGGGCCACTGAAGCTTTCTTT.

The rearrangement joins TRBV4-1 to TRBJ2-7, with 10 bases identical to TRBD1. The CDR3 is 17 residues long. The V gene end was trimmed by 3 bases and the J gene end by 7 bases; junction bases not matched to a gene: 15. The germline CDR1 and CDR2 sequences are MGHRA and YSYEKL. Written as DNA, the CDR3 is TGCGCCAGCAGCCAGGAGCCCAGTGGGACAGGGGCCCAGGAGCAGTACTTC. It yields the protein CASSQEPSGTGAQEQYF.

This chain connects TRBV5-1 to TRBJ2-1; no firm D call. CDR3 size: 16 residues. Between the trimmed V and J ends, which lost 3 bases and 0 bases, there was a span of 13 bases. Germline assignment: CDR1 SGHRS and CDR2 YFSETQ. CDR3 coding DNA: TGCGCCAGCAGCTGCCCGGGTCTTAGCTCCTACAATGAGCAGTTCTTC. This codes for CASSCPGLSSYNEQFF.

The chain uses TRBV5-6 and TRBJ1-1; D call uncertain. CDR1 SGHDT and CDR2 YYEEEE come from the germline V gene. The CDR3 is 15 residues long. Trimming removed 0 bases at V and 0 bases at J, with 9 bases between. The CDR3 DNA sequence: TGTGCCAGCAGCTTGGAGAGACTGATGAACACTGAAGCTTTCTTT. Protein product: CASSLERLMNTEAFF.

The chain is built from TRBV6-1 and TRBJ1-6, with D possibly matching TRBD1 (5 bases). CDR3 length: 14 residues. From germline, CDR1 is MNHNS and CDR2 SASEGT. V was clipped by 3 bases and J by 10 bases, with 13 bases between them. In nucleotides, the CDR3 is TGTGCCAGCAGTGAGTCGACAGTAAGGTCACCCCTCCACTTT. Translated, it gives CASSESTVRSPLHF.

This chain joins TRBV27 and TRBJ2-3; 12 bases align to TRBD2. V shed 5 bases and J 6 bases; nucleotides not matched to a gene: 6. The V gene's germline CDR1 is MNHEY and CDR2 SMNVEV (reference sequence). There are 15 residues in the CDR3. Here the CDR3 reads CASSPRTSGVDTQYF. Here the CDR3 DNA reads TGTGCCAGCAGTCCACGGACTAGCGGGGTGGATACGCAGTATTTT.

A few counts support this clone. The chain combines TRBV9 with TRBJ2-1; 10 nucleotides agree with TRBD2. Germline V gene lookup returns CDR1 SGDLS and CDR2 YYNGEE. Trimming cost V 0 bases and J 9 bases; bases outside gene matches: 6. CDR3 length: 15 amino acids. CDR3 sequence reads: CASSVGAGGRSEQFF. The DNA for the CDR3 is TGTGCCAGCAGCGTAGGAGCGGGGGGGCGGAGTGAGCAGTTCTTC.

The chain carries TRBV7-2 and TRBJ2-3; TRBD2 agrees at 12 bases. Germline loops: CDR1 SGHTA, CDR2 FQGNSA. V was clipped by 8 bases and J by 2 bases; unmatched bases: 5. The CDR3 loop spans 15 amino acids. In DNA form, the CDR3 reads TGTGCCAGCCCTCCTAGCGGGGGGGCCACAGATACGCAGTATTTT. It translates to CASPPSGGATDTQYF. The whole variable domain, remainder taken from reference TRBV7-2 and TRBJ2-3, is GAGVSQSPSNKVTEKGKDVELRCDPISGHTALYWYRQSLGQGLEFLIYFQGNSAPDKSGLPSDRFSAERTGGSVSTLTIQRTQQEDSAVYLCASPPSGGATDTQYFGPGTRLTVL.

The genes are TRBV2 and TRBJ2-3; possibly TRBD1 for D (5 bases). Germline V lookup: CDR1 SNHLY, CDR2 FYNNEI. This CDR3 has 14 residues. V was shortened by 7 bases and J by 1 base, with 12 bases between the two germline ends. The CDR3 coding sequence is TGTGCCAGCAATGGTGGGGCCGGCACAGATACGCAGTATTTT. Residues: CASNGGAGTDTQYF.

CDR3 sequence reads: CASRVAGATDTQYF. DNA for the CDR3: TGTGCCAGTAGGGTGGCAGGGGCCACAGATACGCAGTATTTT. This rearrangement joins TRBV19 to TRBJ2-3; tentatively, D is TRBD1 (6 bases). From germline, CDR1 is LNHDA and CDR2 SQIVND (reference sequence). V lost 6 bases to trimming and J lost 2 bases, with 12 bases between them. CDR3 length: 14 residues.

This clone was picked up one time. Here the CDR3 reads CASSKGGEQYF. CDR3 nucleotide sequence: TGTGCCAGCAGCAAAGGCGGCGAGCAGTACTTC. This chain links TRBV21-1 with TRBJ2-5; TRBD2 was called by the table and not checked on the DNA. TRBJ2-7 matches the DNA end more closely, so the J call is doubtful. TRBV21-1 is a known pseudogene. The CDR3 has 11 amino acids.

The rearrangement joins TRBV30 to TRBJ2-7; a possible D gene is TRBD1 (6 bases). V gave up 4 bases and J gave up 0 bases, with 13 bases separating them. The CDR3 sequence is 14 residues long. Germline V gene lookup returns CDR1 GTSNPN and CDR2 SVGIG (reference sequence). CDR3 sequence reads: CAWNRDGRSYEQYF. The CDR3 DNA follows: TGTGCCTGGAACAGGGACGGTCGCTCCTACGAGCAGTACTTC. Full variable domain (outside the CDR3, taken from reference TRBV30 and TRBJ2-7): SQTIHQWPATLVQPVGSPLSLECTVEGTSNPNLYWYRQAAGRGLQLLFYSVGIGQISSEVPQNLSASRPQDRQFILSSKKLLLSDSGFYLCAWNRDGRSYEQYFGPGTRLTVT.

The chain joins TRBV18 to TRBJ2-3; 10 nucleotides agree with TRBD1. The V gene end was trimmed by 6 bases and the J gene end by 6 bases; junction bases not matched to a gene: 6. Germline-derived CDR1 and CDR2 are KGHSH and LQKENI. The CDR3 runs 14 residues. The CDR3, as DNA: TGTGCCAGCTCGCGGGGGACAGGGGATGATACGCAGTATTTT. Its protein product is CASSRGTGDDTQYF.

The CDR3 loop is CASVPTTDRENTEAFF. CDR3 bases: TGTGCCAGTGTACCGACCACGGACAGGGAGAACACTGAAGCTTTCTTT. The V gene is TRBV19, the J gene TRBJ1-1; 8 bases match TRBD1. CDR1 LNHDA and CDR2 SQIVND come from the germline V gene (reference sequence). The trim removed 8 bases at V and 1 base at J, leaving 12 bases unmatched. The CDR3 length is 16 residues.

This clone has a single count. The chain recombines TRBV12-5 with TRBJ1-1; TRBD1 might be the D (6 bases). The germline V gene has CDR1 LGHNT and CDR2 FRNRAP. The ends were cut back, 7 bases at V and 1 base at J, with 19 bases in the middle. The CDR3 consists of 16 residues. CDR3 sequence: CASAPGQLTSNTEAFF. CDR3 sequence (DNA): TGTGCTAGTGCTCCGGGACAACTAACCTCGAACACTGAAGCTTTCTTT.

The V call is TRBV28, the J call TRBJ2-2; D call uncertain. The V end lost 7 bases, the J end lost 5 bases, and 8 bases lay between the germline ends. Germline assignment: CDR1 MDHEN and CDR2 SYDVKM. This CDR3 region has 12 residues. CDR3 coding DNA: TGTGCCAGCAAGGAACAGACCGGGGAGCTGTTTTTT. Amino acids: CASKEQTGELFF.

J is TRBJ1-2 and V is TRBV7-9, with unresolved D. V was cut by 4 bases and J by 3 bases, with 12 bases left in between. The CDR3 has 14 amino acids. Germline CDR1 SEHNR, CDR2 FQNEAQ (reference sequence). CDR3 loop: CASSSTETYYGYTF. CDR3 in DNA: TGTGCCAGCAGCTCGACGGAGACTTACTATGGCTACACCTTC.

This clone was seen a few times. The chain uses TRBV5-4 and TRBJ2-7; TRBD2 agrees at 11 bases. This CDR3 comprises 18 residues. The V and J ends lost 4 bases and 1 base, in that order; junction bases with no gene match: 13. Per germline, CDR1 SGHNT and CDR2 YYREEE (reference sequence). CDR3 sequence reads: CASSRGASGGLTSYEQYF. In DNA form, the CDR3 reads TGTGCCAGCAGCAGAGGAGCTAGCGGGGGGCTTACTTCCTACGAGCAGTACTTC. The whole variable domain, filled in from reference TRBV5-4 and TRBJ2-7, reads ETGVTQSPTHLIKTRGQQVTLRCSSQSGHNTVSWYQQALGQGPQFIFQYYREEENGRGNFPPRFSGLQFPNYSSELNVNALELDDSALYLCASSRGASGGLTSYEQYFGPGTRLTVT.

Only one count was recorded for this clone. The V call is TRBV28, the J call TRBJ1-2, with 8 nucleotides matching TRBD1. The V segment lost 1 base and the J segment 4 bases; nucleotides outside the gene matches: 8. The length of the CDR3 is 16 residues. Germline-derived CDR1 and CDR2 are MDHEN and SYDVKM. CDR3 region: CASSLLATGGVYGYTF. In nucleotides, the CDR3 is TGTGCCAGCAGTTTATTGGCTACAGGGGGTGTCTATGGCTACACCTTC.

The chain has TRBV27 and TRBJ1-1; D is unclear. The germline V gene encodes CDR1 MNHEY and CDR2 SMNVEV (reference sequence). V was cut by 2 bases and J by 2 bases, with 18 bases left in between. The CDR3 runs 17 residues. CDR3 in DNA: TGTGCCAGCAGTTTAGGTATAAGCCAATACCCAAACACTGAAGCTTTCTTT. Translating it yields CASSLGISQYPNTEAFF.

The V and J genes are TRBV10-3 and TRBJ2-3; 9 nucleotides agree with TRBD2. Germline V gene lookup returns CDR1 ENHRY and CDR2 SYGVKD. The V and J ends lost 3 bases and 6 bases, in that order; junction bases with no gene match: 16. The CDR3 covers 18 residues. The chain's CDR3 is CAISDSVGERGARDTQYF. The CDR3 nucleotides read TGTGCCATCAGTGACTCCGTCGGGGAGCGGGGGGCCAGGGATACGCAGTATTTT.

The chain has TRBV30 and TRBJ2-2, with TRBD2 matching 10 bases. Germline trimming cut 5 bases from V and 6 bases from J; bases unmatched to any gene: 12. The germline V gene encodes CDR1 GTSNPN and CDR2 SVGIG (reference sequence). The CDR3 is made up of 16 amino acids. This CDR3 is CAWVQRGGLFAGELFF. The CDR3, as DNA: TGTGCCTGGGTACAGCGGGGGGGCCTTTTTGCCGGGGAGCTGTTTTTT.

Note on this clone: One end of the junction is discordant with germline, which a read error may explain. The chain links TRBV7-9 to TRBJ1-1; D not resolved. This CDR3 has 15 residues. Germline V gives CDR1 SEHNR, CDR2 FQNEAQ (reference sequence). The CDR3 here is CASSLEFFVDTESFF. The DNA for the CDR3 is TGTGCCAGCAGCTTAGAGTTTTTCGTCGACACTGAATCTTTCTTT.